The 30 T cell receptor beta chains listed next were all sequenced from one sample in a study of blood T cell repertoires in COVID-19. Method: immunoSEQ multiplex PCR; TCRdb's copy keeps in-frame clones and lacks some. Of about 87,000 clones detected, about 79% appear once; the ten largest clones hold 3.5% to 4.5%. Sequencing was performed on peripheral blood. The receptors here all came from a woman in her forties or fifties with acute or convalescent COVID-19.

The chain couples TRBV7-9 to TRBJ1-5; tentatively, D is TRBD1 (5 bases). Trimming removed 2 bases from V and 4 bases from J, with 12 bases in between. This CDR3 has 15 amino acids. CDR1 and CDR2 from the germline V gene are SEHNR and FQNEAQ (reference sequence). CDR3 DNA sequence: TGTGCCAGCAGCTTAACCGGGACTGGGAATCAGCCCCAGCATTTT. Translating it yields CASSLTGTGNQPQHF.

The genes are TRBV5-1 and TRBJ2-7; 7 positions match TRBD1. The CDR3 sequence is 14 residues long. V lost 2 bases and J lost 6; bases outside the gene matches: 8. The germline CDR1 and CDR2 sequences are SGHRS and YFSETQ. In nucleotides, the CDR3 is TGCGCCAGCAGCTTCCGGGACAGATCCGTCGAGCAGTACTTC. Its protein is CASSFRDRSVEQYF.

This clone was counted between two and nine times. The CDR3 nucleotides read TGTGCCAGTGAGGGTTCTGGAAACACCATATATTTT. Its protein product is CASEGSGNTIYF. The chain recombines TRBV12-3 or TRBV12-4 with TRBJ1-3; D is undetermined. The CDR3 has 12 residues. The V end was cut by 9 bases, the J end by 1 base, with 7 bases between.

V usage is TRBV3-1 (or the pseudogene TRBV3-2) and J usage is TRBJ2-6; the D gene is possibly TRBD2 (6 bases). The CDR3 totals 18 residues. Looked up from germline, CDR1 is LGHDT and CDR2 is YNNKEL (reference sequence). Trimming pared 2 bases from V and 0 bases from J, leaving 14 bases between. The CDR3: CASSQSTGLLSGANVLTF. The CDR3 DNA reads TGTGCCAGCAGCCAATCGACGGGACTCCTCTCTGGGGCCAACGTCCTGACTTTC.

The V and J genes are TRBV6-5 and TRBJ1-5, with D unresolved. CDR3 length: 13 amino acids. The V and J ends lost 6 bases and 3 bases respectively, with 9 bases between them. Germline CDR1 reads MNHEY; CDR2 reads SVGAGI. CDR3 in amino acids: CASSQIPNQPQHF. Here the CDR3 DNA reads TGTGCCAGCAGCCAAATTCCCAATCAGCCCCAGCATTTT.

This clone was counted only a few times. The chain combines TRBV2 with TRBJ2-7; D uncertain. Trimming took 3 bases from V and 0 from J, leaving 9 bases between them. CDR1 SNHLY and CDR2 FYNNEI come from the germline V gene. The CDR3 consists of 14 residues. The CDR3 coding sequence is TGTGCCAGCAGTGAGGGCAGGAACTCCTACGAGCAGTACTTC. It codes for CASSEGRNSYEQYF.

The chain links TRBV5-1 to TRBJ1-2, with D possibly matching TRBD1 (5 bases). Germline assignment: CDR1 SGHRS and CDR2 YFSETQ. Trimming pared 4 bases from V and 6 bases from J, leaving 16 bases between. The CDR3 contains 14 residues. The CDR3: CASSPTTGWDGYTF. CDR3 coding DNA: TGCGCCAGCAGCCCCACAACAGGTTGGGATGGCTACACCTTC.

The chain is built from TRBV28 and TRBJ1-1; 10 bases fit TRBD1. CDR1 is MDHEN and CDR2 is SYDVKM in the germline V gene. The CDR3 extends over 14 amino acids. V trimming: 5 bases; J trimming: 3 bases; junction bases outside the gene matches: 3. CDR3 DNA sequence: TGTGCCAGCAGTGTGACAGGGGGCCACACTGAAGCTTTCTTT. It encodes CASSVTGGHTEAFF.

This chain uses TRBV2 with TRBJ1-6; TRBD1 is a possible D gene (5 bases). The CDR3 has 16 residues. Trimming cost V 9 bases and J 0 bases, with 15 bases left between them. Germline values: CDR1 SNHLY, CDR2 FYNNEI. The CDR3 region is CASLSRESSYNSPLHF. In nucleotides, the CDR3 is TGTGCCAGTCTTAGCAGGGAAAGCTCCTATAATTCACCCCTCCACTTT. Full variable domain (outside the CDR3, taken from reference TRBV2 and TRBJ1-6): EPEVTQTPSHQVTQMGQEVILRCVPISNHLYFYWYRQILGQKVEFLVSFYNNEISEKSEIFDDQFSVERPDGSNFTLKIRSTKLEDSAMYFCASLSRESSYNSPLHFGNGTRLTVT.

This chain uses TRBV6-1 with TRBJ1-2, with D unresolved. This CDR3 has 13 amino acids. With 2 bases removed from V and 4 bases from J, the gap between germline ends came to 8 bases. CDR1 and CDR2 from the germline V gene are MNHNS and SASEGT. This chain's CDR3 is CASSEYGIYGYTF. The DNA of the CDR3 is TGTGCCAGCAGTGAATACGGTATCTATGGCTACACCTTC.

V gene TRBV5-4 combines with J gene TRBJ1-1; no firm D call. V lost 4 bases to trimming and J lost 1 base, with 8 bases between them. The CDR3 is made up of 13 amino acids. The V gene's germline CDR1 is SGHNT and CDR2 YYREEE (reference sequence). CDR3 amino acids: CASSILSNTEAFF. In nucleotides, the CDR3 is TGTGCCAGCAGCATTCTATCGAACACTGAAGCTTTCTTT. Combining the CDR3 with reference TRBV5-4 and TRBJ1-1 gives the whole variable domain ETGVTQSPTHLIKTRGQQVTLRCSSQSGHNTVSWYQQALGQGPQFIFQYYREEENGRGNFPPRFSGLQFPNYSSELNVNALELDDSALYLCASSILSNTEAFFGQGTRLTVV.

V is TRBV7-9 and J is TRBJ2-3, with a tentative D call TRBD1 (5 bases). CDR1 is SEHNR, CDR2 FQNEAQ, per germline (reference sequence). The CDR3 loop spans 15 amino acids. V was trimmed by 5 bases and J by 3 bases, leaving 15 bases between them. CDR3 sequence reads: CASSPGRRETDTQYF. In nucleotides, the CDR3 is TGTGCCAGCAGCCCCGGGCGCAGGGAAACAGATACGCAGTATTTT.

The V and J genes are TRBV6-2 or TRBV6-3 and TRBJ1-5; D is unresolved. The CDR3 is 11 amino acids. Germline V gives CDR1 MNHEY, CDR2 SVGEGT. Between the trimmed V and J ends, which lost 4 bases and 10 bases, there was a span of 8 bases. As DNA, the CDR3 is TGTGCCAGCAGTTGGGAGGGACCCCAGCATTTT. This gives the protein CASSWEGPQHF.

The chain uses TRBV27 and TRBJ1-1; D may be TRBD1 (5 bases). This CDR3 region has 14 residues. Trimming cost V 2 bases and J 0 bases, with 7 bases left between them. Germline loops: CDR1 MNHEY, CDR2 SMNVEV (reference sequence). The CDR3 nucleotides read TGTGCCAGCAGTTTAGCAGGGATGAACACTGAAGCTTTCTTT. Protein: CASSLAGMNTEAFF.

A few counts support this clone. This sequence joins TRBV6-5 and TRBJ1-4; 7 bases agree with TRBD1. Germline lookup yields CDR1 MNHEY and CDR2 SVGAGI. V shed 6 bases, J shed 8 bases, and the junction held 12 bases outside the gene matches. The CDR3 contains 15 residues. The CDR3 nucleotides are TGTGCCAGCAGGAACTACCGGGACAGTGGGGAAAAACTGTTTTTT. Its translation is CASRNYRDSGEKLFF.

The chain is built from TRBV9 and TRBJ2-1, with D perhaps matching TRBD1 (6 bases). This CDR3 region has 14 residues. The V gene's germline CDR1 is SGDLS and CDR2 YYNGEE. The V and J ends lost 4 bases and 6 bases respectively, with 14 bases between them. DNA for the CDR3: TGTGCCAGCAGCCCCGACGGCAGGGGCAATGAGCAGTTCTTC. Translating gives CASSPDGRGNEQFF.

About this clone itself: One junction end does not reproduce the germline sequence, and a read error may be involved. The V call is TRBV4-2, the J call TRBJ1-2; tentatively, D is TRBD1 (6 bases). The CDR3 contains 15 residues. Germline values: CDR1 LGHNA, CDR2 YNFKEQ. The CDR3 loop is CASSQAETGNSGYTF. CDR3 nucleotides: TGTGCCAGCAGCCAAGCCGAGACAGGCAACTCTGGCTACACCTTC.

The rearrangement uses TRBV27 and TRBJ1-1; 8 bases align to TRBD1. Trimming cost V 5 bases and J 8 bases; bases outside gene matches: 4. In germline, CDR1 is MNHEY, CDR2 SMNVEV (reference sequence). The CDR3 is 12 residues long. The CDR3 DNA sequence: TGTGCCAGCAGTGTCAGGGGGCGGGAAGCTTTCTTT. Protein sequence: CASSVRGREAFF.

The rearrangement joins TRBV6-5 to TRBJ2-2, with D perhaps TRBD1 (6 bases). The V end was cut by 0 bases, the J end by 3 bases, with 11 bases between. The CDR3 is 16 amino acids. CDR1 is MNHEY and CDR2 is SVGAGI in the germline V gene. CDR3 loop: CASSYSTGTYTGELFF. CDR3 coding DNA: TGTGCCAGCAGTTACTCAACAGGGACGTACACCGGGGAGCTGTTTTTT.

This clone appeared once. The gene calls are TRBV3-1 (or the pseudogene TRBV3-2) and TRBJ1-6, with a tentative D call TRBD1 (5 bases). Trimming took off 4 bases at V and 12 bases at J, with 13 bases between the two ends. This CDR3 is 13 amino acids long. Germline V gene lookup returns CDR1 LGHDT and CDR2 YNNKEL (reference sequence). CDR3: CASSRTNRLPLHF. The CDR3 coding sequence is TGTGCCAGCAGCCGGACGAACAGGCTACCCCTCCACTTT.

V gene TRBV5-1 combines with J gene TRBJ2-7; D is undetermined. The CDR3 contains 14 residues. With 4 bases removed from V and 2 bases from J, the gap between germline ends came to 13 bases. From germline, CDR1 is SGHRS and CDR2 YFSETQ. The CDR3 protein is CASSLNSGTYEQYF. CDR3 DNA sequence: TGCGCCAGCAGCCTTAACTCAGGAACCTACGAGCAGTACTTC.

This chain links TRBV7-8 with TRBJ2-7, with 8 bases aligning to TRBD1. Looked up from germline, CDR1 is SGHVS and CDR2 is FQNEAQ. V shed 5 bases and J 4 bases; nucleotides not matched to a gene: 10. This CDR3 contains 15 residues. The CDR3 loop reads CASSPSPGGLYEQYF. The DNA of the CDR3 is TGTGCCAGCAGCCCCTCTCCAGGGGGCCTGTACGAGCAGTACTTC.

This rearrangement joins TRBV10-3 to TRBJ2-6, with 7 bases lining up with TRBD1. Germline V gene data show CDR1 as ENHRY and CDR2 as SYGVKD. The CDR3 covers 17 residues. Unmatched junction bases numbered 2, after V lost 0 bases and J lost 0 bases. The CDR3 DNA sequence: TGTGCCATCAGTGAGTCACAGGGGAGCTCTGGGGCCAACGTCCTGACTTTC. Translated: CAISESQGSSGANVLTF.

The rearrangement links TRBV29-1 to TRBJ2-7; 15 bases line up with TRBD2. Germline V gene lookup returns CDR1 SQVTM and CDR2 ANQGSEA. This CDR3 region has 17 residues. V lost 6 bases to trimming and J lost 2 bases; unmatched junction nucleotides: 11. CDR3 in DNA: TGCAGCGTCCGTGGGACTAGCGGGGGGACGAGCACCTACGAGCAGTACTTC. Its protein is CSVRGTSGGTSTYEQYF.

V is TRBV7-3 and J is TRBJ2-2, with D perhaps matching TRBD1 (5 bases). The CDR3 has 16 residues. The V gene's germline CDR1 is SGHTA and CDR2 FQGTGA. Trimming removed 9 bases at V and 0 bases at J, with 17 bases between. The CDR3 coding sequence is TGTGCCAGTCCTCGAACAGACAGAGCGAACACCGGGGAGCTGTTTTTT. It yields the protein CASPRTDRANTGELFF.

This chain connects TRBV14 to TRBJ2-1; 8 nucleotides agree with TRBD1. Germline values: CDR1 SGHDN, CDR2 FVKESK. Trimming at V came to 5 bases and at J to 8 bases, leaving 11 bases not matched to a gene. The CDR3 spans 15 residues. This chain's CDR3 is CASSLQGDFVDEQFF. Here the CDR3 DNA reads TGTGCCAGCAGCTTACAGGGGGATTTCGTGGATGAGCAGTTCTTC.

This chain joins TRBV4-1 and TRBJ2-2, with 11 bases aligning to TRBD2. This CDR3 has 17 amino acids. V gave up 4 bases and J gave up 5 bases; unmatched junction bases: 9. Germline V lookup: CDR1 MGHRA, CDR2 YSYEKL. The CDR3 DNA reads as TGCGCCAGCAGCCTGACTGTAGCGGGGGGGCCAACCGGGGAGCTGTTTTTT. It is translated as CASSLTVAGGPTGELFF.

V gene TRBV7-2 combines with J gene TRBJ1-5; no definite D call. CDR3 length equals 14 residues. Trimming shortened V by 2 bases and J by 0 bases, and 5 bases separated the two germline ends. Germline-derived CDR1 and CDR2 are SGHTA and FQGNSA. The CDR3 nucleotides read TGTGCCAGCAGCTTACAGGATAGCAATCAGCCCCAGCATTTT. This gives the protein CASSLQDSNQPQHF.

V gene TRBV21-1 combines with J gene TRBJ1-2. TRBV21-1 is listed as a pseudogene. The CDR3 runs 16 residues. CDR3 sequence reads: CASSKVSSREPYGYTF. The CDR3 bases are TGTGCCAGCAGCAAAGTTTCATCACGGGAGCCTTATGGCTACACCTTC.

Written as DNA, the CDR3 is TGTGCCAGCAGCTTGCTCTCCAGGGAAGATCAGCCCCAGCATTTT. This encodes CASSLLSREDQPQHF. The chain has TRBV5-6 and TRBJ1-5; possible D gene TRBD1, 5 bases. Germline V gene data show CDR1 as SGHDT and CDR2 as YYEEEE. The CDR3 is made up of 15 amino acids. V lost 1 base, J lost 5 bases, and 13 bases lay in between.